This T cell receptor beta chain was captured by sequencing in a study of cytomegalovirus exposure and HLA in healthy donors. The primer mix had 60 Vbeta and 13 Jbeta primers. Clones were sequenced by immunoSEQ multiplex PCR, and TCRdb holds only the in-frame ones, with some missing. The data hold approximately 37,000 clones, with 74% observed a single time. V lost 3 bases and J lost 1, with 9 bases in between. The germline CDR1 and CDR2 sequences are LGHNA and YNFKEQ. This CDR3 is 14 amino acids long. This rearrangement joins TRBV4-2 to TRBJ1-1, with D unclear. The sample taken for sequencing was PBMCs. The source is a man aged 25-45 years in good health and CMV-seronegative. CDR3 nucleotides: TGTGCCAGCAGCCATCCAGAGCGGAACACTGAAGCTTTCTTT. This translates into CASSHPERNTEAFF.